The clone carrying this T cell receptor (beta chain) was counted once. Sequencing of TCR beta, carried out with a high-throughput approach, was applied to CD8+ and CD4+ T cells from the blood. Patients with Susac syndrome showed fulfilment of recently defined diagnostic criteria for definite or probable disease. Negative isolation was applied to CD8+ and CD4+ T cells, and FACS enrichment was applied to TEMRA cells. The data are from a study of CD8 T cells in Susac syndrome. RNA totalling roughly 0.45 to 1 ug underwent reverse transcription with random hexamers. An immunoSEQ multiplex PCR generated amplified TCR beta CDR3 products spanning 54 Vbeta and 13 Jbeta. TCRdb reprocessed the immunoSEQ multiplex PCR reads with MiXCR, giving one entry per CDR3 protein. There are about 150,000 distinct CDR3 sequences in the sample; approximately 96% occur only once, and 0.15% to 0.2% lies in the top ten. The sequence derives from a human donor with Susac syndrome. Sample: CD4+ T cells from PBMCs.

The CDR3 region has the DNA TGCGCCAGCAGCCAAGACTTGAGCACAGATACGCAGTATTTT. Its translation is CASSQDLSTDTQYF. This sequence joins TRBV4-3 and TRBJ2-3, with D unresolved. The CDR3 length is 14 residues. Germline CDR1 and CDR2: LGHNA and YSLEER. V was cut by 0 bases and J by 0 bases, with 4 bases left in between.